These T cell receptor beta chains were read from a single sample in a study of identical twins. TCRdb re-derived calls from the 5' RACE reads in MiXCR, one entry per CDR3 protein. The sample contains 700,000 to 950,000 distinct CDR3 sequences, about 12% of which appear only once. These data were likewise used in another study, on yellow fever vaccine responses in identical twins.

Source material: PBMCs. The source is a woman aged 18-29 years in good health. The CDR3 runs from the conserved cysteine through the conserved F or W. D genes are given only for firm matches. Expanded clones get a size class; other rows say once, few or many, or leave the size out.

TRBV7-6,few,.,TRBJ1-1,CASSPTRGLGTEAFF,TGTGCCAGCAGCCCGACGAGGGGGTTAGGCACTGAAGCTTTCTTT
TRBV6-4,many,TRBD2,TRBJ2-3,CASSDGPGGTTDTQYF,TGTGCCAGCAGTGATGGGCCGGGGGGAACCACAGATACGCAGTATTTT
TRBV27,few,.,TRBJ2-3,CASSLWTGTSTDTQYF,TGTGCCAGCAGTTTATGGACGGGAACTAGCACAGATACGCAGTATTTT
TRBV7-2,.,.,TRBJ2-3,CASSRDGLADLTDTQYF,TGTGCCAGCAGCCGAGATGGATTAGCGGACCTCACAGATACGCAGTATTTT
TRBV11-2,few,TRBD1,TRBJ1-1,CASSLVPGGTTEAFF,TGTGCCAGCAGCTTAGTCCCAGGGGGTACGACTGAAGCTTTCTTT
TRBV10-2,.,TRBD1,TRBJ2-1,CASSADRGPYNEQFF,TGCGCCAGCAGCGCGGACAGGGGGCCCTACAATGAGCAGTTCTTC
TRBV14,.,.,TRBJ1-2,CASSQEMGPRDGYTF,TGTGCCAGCAGCCAAGAAATGGGGCCGCGGGATGGCTACACCTTC
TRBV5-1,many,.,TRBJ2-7,CASSKPGLPLEQYF,TGCGCCAGCAGCAAGCCGGGACTCCCCTTGGAGCAGTACTTC
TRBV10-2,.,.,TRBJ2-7,CASRRGGGNSYEQYF,TGCGCCAGCAGAAGGGGTGGGGGGAACTCCTACGAGCAGTACTTC
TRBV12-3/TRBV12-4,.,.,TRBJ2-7,CASSPKEAGNQYF,TGTGCCAGCAGCCCTAAAGAGGCGGGAAATCAGTACTTC
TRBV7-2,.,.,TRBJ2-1,CASSSRAYNEQFF,TGTGCCAGCAGCTCTAGGGCTTACAATGAGCAGTTCTTC
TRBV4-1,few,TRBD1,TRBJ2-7,CASSQGTGVEQYF,TGCGCCAGCAGCCAAGGGACAGGGGTTGAGCAGTACTTC
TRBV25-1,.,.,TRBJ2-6,CASSELKGGNVLTF,TGTGCCAGCAGTGAATTAAAGGGAGGCAACGTCCTGACTTTC